These 24 T cell receptor beta chains share one sample of origin, sequenced in a study of control samples from healthy donors and cancer patients. TCRdb keeps only in-frame clones here, not all; method: immunoSEQ multiplex PCR. Counted here are some 98,000 clones, approximately 88% occurring once; the ten biggest clones make up over 30%. The sample taken for sequencing was PBMCs. The receptors come from a man between 65 and 85 years old with lung cancer.

This clone was recorded once. This chain joins TRBV7-3 and TRBJ2-5, with D perhaps TRBD1 or TRBD2 (5 bases each). V lost 5 bases and J lost 1, with 17 bases in between. Per the germline V gene, CDR1 is SGHTA and CDR2 is FQGTGA. This CDR3 is built from 16 residues. The CDR3 region has the DNA TGTGCCAGCAGCCCAATGAGGGCCAGGGCCCAAGAGACCCAGTACTTC. Protein product: CASSPMRARAQETQYF.

The genes are TRBV5-1 and TRBJ1-1; no clear D gene. This CDR3 is built from 13 residues. Trimming stripped 4 bases from V and 1 base from J, with 8 bases between. Germline-derived CDR1 and CDR2 are SGHRS and YFSETQ. CDR3: CASSPLGNTEAFF. DNA for the CDR3: TGCGCCAGCAGCCCGCTGGGGAACACTGAAGCTTTCTTT.

V and J are TRBV9 and TRBJ2-2; weak D call: TRBD1 (5 bases). Between the trimmed V and J ends, which lost 4 bases and 7 bases, there was a span of 11 bases. The CDR3 consists of 13 residues. CDR1 is SGDLS, CDR2 YYNGEE, per germline. The DNA of the CDR3 is TGTGCCAGCAGCTTCAGGGCTGGCGGGGAGCTGTTTTTT. Encoded protein: CASSFRAGGELFF.

This chain uses TRBV4-3 with TRBJ2-2; D remains unclear. This CDR3 spans 14 amino acids. The germline gives CDR1 LGHNA, CDR2 YSLEER. Between the trimmed V and J ends, which lost 0 bases and 7 bases, there was a span of 9 bases. CDR3: CASSQDSEYGELFF. CDR3 nucleotides: TGCGCCAGCAGCCAAGATTCAGAGTACGGGGAGCTGTTTTTT.

J is TRBJ1-3 and V is TRBV18, with no clear D. CDR3 length: 14 residues. V lost 1 base to trimming and J lost 0 bases, with 4 bases between them. The germline V gene has CDR1 KGHSH and CDR2 LQKENI. The CDR3 coding sequence is TGTGCCAGCTCACCACAGAGCTCTGGAAACACCATATATTTT. Translation gives CASSPQSSGNTIYF.

The chain joins TRBV4-2 to TRBJ2-7, with D tentatively TRBD1 (6 bases). This CDR3 spans 16 amino acids. Germline-derived CDR1 and CDR2 are LGHNA and YNFKEQ. Trimming shortened V by 1 base and J by 4 bases, and 17 bases separated the two germline ends. This CDR3 reads CASSQGRAGVAYEQYF. CDR3 nucleotides: TGTGCCAGCAGCCAAGGCCGGGCAGGGGTGGCGTACGAGCAGTACTTC.

The chain employs TRBV19 and TRBJ2-3; D unclear. The CDR3 runs 15 residues. V lost 8 bases to trimming and J lost 0 bases, with 15 bases between them. CDR1 and CDR2 from the germline V gene are LNHDA and SQIVND (reference sequence). Here the CDR3 reads CASRATPISTDTQYF. The CDR3 bases are TGTGCCAGTCGGGCTACCCCTATTAGCACAGATACGCAGTATTTT.

Turning to this clone: The identical CDR3 is also encoded by other nucleotide sequences in the sample. V and J are TRBV7-2 and TRBJ2-7; D perhaps matches TRBD1 (6 bases). Trimming left V 4 bases short and J 0 bases short, with 10 bases between. Germline-derived CDR1 and CDR2 are SGHTA and FQGNSA. This CDR3 comprises 14 residues. CDR3 loop: CASSSNRASYEQYF. The CDR3 bases are TGTGCCAGCAGCTCCAACAGGGCCTCCTACGAGCAGTACTTC.

The V gene is TRBV3-1 (or the pseudogene TRBV3-2), the J gene TRBJ1-3; 8 nucleotides match TRBD1. The ends lost 4 bases at V and 0 bases at J; junction bases unmatched: 8. This CDR3 contains 17 residues. CDR1 is LGHDT and CDR2 is YNNKEL in the germline V gene (reference sequence). The CDR3 region has the DNA TGTGCCAGCAGCCTAGTAGACAGGGGTGACTCTGGAAACACCATATATTTT. Translation: CASSLVDRGDSGNTIYF.

The J gene is TRBJ2-7, the V gene TRBV10-3; 11 bases align to TRBD2. Germline CDR1 and CDR2: ENHRY and SYGVKD. V gave up 3 bases and J gave up 5 bases; unmatched junction bases: 3. The CDR3 extends over 14 amino acids. CDR3 amino acids: CAISDSGGADEQYF. The CDR3 DNA sequence: TGTGCCATCAGTGATAGCGGGGGGGCCGACGAGCAGTACTTC.

The rearrangement links TRBV24-1 to TRBJ2-2; D is possibly TRBD2 (6 bases). CDR3 size: 16 residues. Between the trimmed V and J ends, which lost 1 base and 4 bases, there was a span of 12 bases. Germline V gene sequence: CDR1 KGHDR, CDR2 SFDVKD. The CDR3: CATSDLGGAGTGELFF. CDR3 DNA: TGTGCCACCAGTGATTTAGGAGGGGCGGGCACCGGGGAGCTGTTTTTT.

J is TRBJ2-2 and V is TRBV30; D uncertain. V was clipped by 0 bases and J by 0 bases, with 8 bases between them. This CDR3 has 15 residues. Per germline, CDR1 GTSNPN and CDR2 SVGIG (reference sequence). CDR3 DNA: TGTGCCTGGAGTGTGGCTCACCCGAACACCGGGGAGCTGTTTTTT. This gives the protein CAWSVAHPNTGELFF.

This clone was picked up one time. This chain links TRBV19 with TRBJ1-2, with D perhaps TRBD1 (5 bases). In germline, CDR1 is LNHDA, CDR2 SQIVND (reference sequence). V lost 7 bases to trimming and J lost 0 bases, with 18 bases between them. The CDR3 loop spans 16 amino acids. The CDR3 region is CASTPRWDGANYGYTF. DNA for the CDR3: TGTGCCAGTACCCCGAGGTGGGACGGCGCTAACTATGGCTACACCTTC.

This rearrangement joins TRBV6-6 to TRBJ2-1; D may match TRBD1 or TRBD2 (5 bases each). The CDR3 has 13 amino acids. CDR1 MNHNY and CDR2 SVGAGI come from the germline V gene (reference sequence). V was trimmed by 7 bases and J by 5 bases, leaving 12 bases between them. This CDR3 reads CASNRDGHNEQFF. In nucleotides, the CDR3 is TGTGCCAGCAATAGGGACGGCCACAATGAGCAGTTCTTC.

The chain uses TRBV20-1 and TRBJ2-1; D remains unclear. Germline V lookup: CDR1 DFQATT, CDR2 SNEGSKA (reference sequence). The CDR3 has 12 residues. V gave up 3 bases and J gave up 6 bases, with 9 bases separating them. Written as DNA, the CDR3 is TGCAGTGCTAGTTGGAGCCGCAATGAGCAGTTCTTC. This gives the protein CSASWSRNEQFF.

The rearrangement joins TRBV3-1 (or the pseudogene TRBV3-2) to TRBJ1-2; D uncertain. This CDR3 has 14 residues. CDR1 and CDR2 from the germline V gene are LGHDT and YNNKEL (reference sequence). V shed 2 bases and J shed 1 base, with 8 bases lying between them. The CDR3 sequence: CASSQNGLNYGYTF. In DNA form, the CDR3 reads TGTGCCAGCAGCCAAAACGGACTTAACTATGGCTACACCTTC.

This chain uses TRBV10-3 with TRBJ2-2; TRBD1 agrees at 7 bases. The V and J ends lost 6 bases and 3 bases, in that order; junction bases with no gene match: 4. CDR3 length: 14 residues. In germline, CDR1 is ENHRY, CDR2 SYGVKD. CDR3 protein: CAISQTGYTGELFF. CDR3 nucleotide sequence: TGTGCCATCAGCCAGACAGGGTACACCGGGGAGCTGTTTTTT.

Turning to this clone: A read error may produce the germline difference seen at one junction end. This chain connects TRBV7-7 to TRBJ2-1, with TRBD2 as a possible D gene (5 bases). This CDR3 spans 14 amino acids. Germline CDR1 is SSHAT and CDR2 is FNYEAQ (reference sequence). The CDR3 here is CASSLGLTHNEQFF. The CDR3 coding sequence is TGTGCTAGCAGCTTAGGACTTACACACAATGAGCAGTTCTTC.

The chain carries TRBV19 and TRBJ2-1, with a weak D call TRBD2 (5 bases). Looked up from germline, CDR1 is LNHDA and CDR2 is SQIVND (reference sequence). This CDR3 has 16 residues. Trimming cost V 0 bases and J 3 bases, with 12 bases left between them. The CDR3 loop reads CASSIDTRTLYNEQFF. The CDR3, as DNA: TGTGCCAGTAGTATAGATACCAGGACTCTCTACAATGAGCAGTTCTTC.

J is TRBJ1-2 and V is TRBV5-6; 7 nucleotides line up with TRBD1. Unmatched junction bases numbered 8, after V lost 4 bases and J lost 2 bases. CDR3 length: 15 residues. In germline, CDR1 is SGHDT, CDR2 YYEEEE. The CDR3, as DNA: TGTGCCAGCAGCGGGCCTATGACAGGGAACTATGGCTACACCTTC. Its translation is CASSGPMTGNYGYTF.

This chain connects TRBV7-9 to TRBJ1-3, with D unclear. CDR3 length: 10 amino acids. Germline V lookup: CDR1 SEHNR, CDR2 FQNEAQ (reference sequence). Trimming shortened V by 8 bases and J by 1 base, and 0 bases separated the two germline ends. The CDR3 here is CASSGNTIYF. The CDR3 coding sequence is TGTGCCAGCTCTGGAAACACCATATATTTT.

In this sample, this clone turned up a few times. The chain recombines TRBV9 with TRBJ1-5, with D maybe TRBD1 (6 bases). CDR3 length: 14 amino acids. Germline V gene sequence: CDR1 SGDLS, CDR2 YYNGEE. V was pared by 4 bases and J by 0 bases, with 8 bases between. CDR3 sequence: CASSRRGSNQPQHF. The CDR3 coding sequence is TGTGCCAGCAGCCGCAGGGGTAGCAATCAGCCCCAGCATTTT.

V gene TRBV19 combines with J gene TRBJ1-2; 9 nucleotides match TRBD1. The CDR3 totals 14 residues. The germline V gene encodes CDR1 LNHDA and CDR2 SQIVND (reference sequence). Unmatched junction bases numbered 7, after V lost 7 bases and J lost 4 bases. As DNA, the CDR3 is TGTGCCAGTAAAACCACAGGGGGCGGCTATGGCTACACCTTC. Its translation: CASKTTGGGYGYTF.

The V and J genes are TRBV19 and TRBJ1-1; a possible D gene is TRBD1 (5 bases). This CDR3 contains 14 residues. Trimming removed 5 bases from V and 4 bases from J, with 14 bases in between. CDR1 and CDR2 from the germline V gene are LNHDA and SQIVND (reference sequence). Written as DNA, the CDR3 is TGTGCCAGTAGTGTCCAGGCCGGGGGCACTGAAGCTTTCTTT. Translation gives CASSVQAGGTEAFF.